A single sample gave rise to the 8 T cell receptor beta chains below, sequenced in a study of early T cells in non-severe SARS-CoV-2 infection. From the 5' RACE reads, TCRdb called clonotypes with MiXCR, one entry per CDR3 protein. The data contain about 79,000 distinct CDR3 sequences, approximately 10% of them singletons. The sample taken for sequencing was whole blood. The source is an adult who was a healthcare worker with PCR-confirmed SARS-CoV-2 infection or an uninfected control (not recorded which).

A few counts support this clonotype. One end of the junction varies from germline; a read error may be responsible. The chain joins TRBV3-1 to TRBJ2-2; D not certain. In germline, CDR1 is LGHDT, CDR2 YNNKEL (reference sequence). CDR3 length: 16 amino acids. CDR3 DNA sequence: TGTGTCAGCAGCCAAGGCGGATGGGCAGACACCGGGGAGCTGTTTTTT. Protein sequence: CVSSQGGWADTGELFF. The variable domain in full, with the rest retrieved from reference TRBV3-1 and TRBJ2-2, is DTAVSQTPKYLVTQMGNDKSIKCEQNLGHDTMYWYKQDSKKFLKIMFSYNNKELIINETVPNRFSPKSPDKAHLNLHINSLELGDSAVYFCVSSQGGWADTGELFFGEGSRLTVL.

This clonotype has a handful of counts. The V and J genes are TRBV7-2 and TRBJ2-1; no reliable D call. The CDR3 runs to 13 residues. Germline assignment: CDR1 SGHTA and CDR2 FQGNSA. Trimming took 4 bases from V and 5 from J, leaving 9 bases between them. The CDR3 DNA sequence: TGTGCCAGCAGCTCAACATGGGACAATGAGCAGTTCTTC. As protein: CASSSTWDNEQFF.

This clonotype was detected only a few times. The chain recombines TRBV18 with TRBJ2-6; no reliable D call. The CDR3 consists of 15 residues. Per the germline V gene, CDR1 is KGHSH and CDR2 is LQKENI. Between the trimmed V and J ends, which lost 3 bases and 0 bases, there was a span of 6 bases. The CDR3 DNA sequence: TGTGCCAGCTCACCGCGCAGCTCTGGGGCCAACGTCCTGACTTTC. This codes for CASSPRSSGANVLTF.

The J gene is TRBJ2-5, the V gene TRBV29-1; 14 bases match TRBD2. Germline V gene lookup returns CDR1 SQVTM and CDR2 ANQGSEA. V was clipped by 4 bases and J by 4 bases; unmatched bases: 5. The CDR3 has 15 amino acids. CDR3 bases: TGCAGCGTTGCGACTAGCGGGGGGGCGGGAGAGACCCAGTACTTC. It encodes CSVATSGGAGETQYF.

The chain couples TRBV5-1 to TRBJ2-6, with D tentatively TRBD1 (5 bases). This CDR3 has 15 amino acids. The V end lost 1 base, the J end lost 0 bases, and 5 bases lay between the germline ends. Germline values: CDR1 SGHRS, CDR2 YFSETQ. The DNA for the CDR3 is TGCGCCAGCAGCTTGAGGGGCTCTGGGGCCAACGTCCTGACTTTC. It is translated as CASSLRGSGANVLTF.

This clonotype was seen a handful of times. The chain recombines TRBV7-9 with TRBJ1-5, with 11 bases identical to TRBD1. Trimming at V came to 1 base and at J to 1 base, leaving 9 bases not matched to a gene. This CDR3 contains 19 residues. Germline V gene sequence: CDR1 SEHNR, CDR2 FQNEAQ (reference sequence). The CDR3 sequence is CASSLGRRDRGESNQPQHF. For the CDR3, the DNA is TGTGCCAGCAGCTTAGGTCGCCGGGACAGGGGGGAAAGCAATCAGCCCCAGCATTTT.

In this sample, this clonotype turned up a few times. The CDR3 protein is CASSRRDSPDNEQFF. As DNA, the CDR3 is TGTGCCAGCTCACGACGGGACAGCCCGGACAATGAGCAGTTCTTC. The genes are TRBV18 and TRBJ2-1, with 7 bases lining up with TRBD1. The germline V gene has CDR1 KGHSH and CDR2 LQKENI. The ends lost 4 bases at V and 5 bases at J; junction bases unmatched: 8. The CDR3 runs 15 residues.

This chain joins TRBV2 and TRBJ1-5; maybe TRBD1 (6 bases). CDR1 SNHLY and CDR2 FYNNEI come from the germline V gene. CDR3 length: 15 amino acids. V shed 6 bases and J shed 7 bases, with 19 bases lying between them. The CDR3 region is CASSGTPGTGQPQHF. DNA of the CDR3: TGTGCCAGCAGCGGGACACCAGGCACGGGGCAGCCCCAGCATTTT. The complete variable domain, with remaining parts taken from reference TRBV2 and TRBJ1-5, reads EPEVTQTPSHQVTQMGQEVILRCVPISNHLYFYWYRQILGQKVEFLVSFYNNEISEKSEIFDDQFSVERPDGSNFTLKIRSTKLEDSAMYFCASSGTPGTGQPQHFGDGTRLSIL.